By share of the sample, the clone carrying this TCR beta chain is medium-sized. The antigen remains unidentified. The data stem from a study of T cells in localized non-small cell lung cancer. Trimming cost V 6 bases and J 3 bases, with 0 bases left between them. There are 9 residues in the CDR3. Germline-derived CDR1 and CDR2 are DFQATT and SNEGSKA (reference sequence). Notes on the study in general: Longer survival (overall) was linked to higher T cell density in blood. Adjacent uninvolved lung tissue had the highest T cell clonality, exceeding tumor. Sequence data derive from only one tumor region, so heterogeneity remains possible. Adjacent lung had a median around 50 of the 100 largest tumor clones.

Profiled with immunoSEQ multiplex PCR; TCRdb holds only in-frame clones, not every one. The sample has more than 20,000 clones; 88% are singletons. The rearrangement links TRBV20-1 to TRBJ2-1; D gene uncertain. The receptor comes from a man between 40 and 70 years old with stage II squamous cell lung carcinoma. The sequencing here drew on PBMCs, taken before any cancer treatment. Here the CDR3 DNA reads TGCAGTGCCTACAATGAGCAGTTCTTC. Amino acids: CSAYNEQFF.